A selection of T cell receptor beta chains follows, all from one sample in a study of T cell responses to AZD1222 COVID-19 vaccine. Method: immunoSEQ multiplex PCR; TCRdb's copy keeps in-frame clones and lacks some. The sample carries 99,000 or so clones, more than 85% recorded once. The material was peripheral blood, obtained on day 0 of AZD1222 vaccination. The receptor source for this set is an adult in good health. CDR3s leave out the opening cysteine and the closing phenylalanine or tryptophan.

j_call,v_call,cdr3_aa
TRBJ1-1,TRBV29-1,SVVHRADTEAF
TRBJ1-2,TRBV19,ASSIGQGGYT
TRBJ1-3,TRBV18,ASSHGDSSGNTIY
TRBJ2-5,TRBV5-1,ASSPGGGKETQY
TRBJ1-3,TRBV5-1,ASSLQQGTTSGNTIY
TRBJ1-2,TRBV7-2,ASSLPTGFRGYT
TRBJ2-4,TRBV27,ASSWGPLDIQY
TRBJ2-2,TRBV2,ALHGQGANGELF
TRBJ2-3,TRBV5-1,ASSLYGQGTDTQY
TRBJ2-7,TRBV7-8,ASSRVGGNEQY
TRBJ1-5,TRBV5-6,ASSFRGGNQPQH
TRBJ2-7,TRBV27,ASSLLSGADSSYEQY
TRBJ1-4,TRBV10-2,ASSDAAMQDEKLF
TRBJ1-6,TRBV6-6,ASWVRVGNSPLH
TRBJ2-3,TRBV2,ASSLWDTQY
TRBJ2-7,TRBV5-4,ASSLDSLYEQY
TRBJ2-1,TRBV24-1,ATSGDNAQGEQF
TRBJ1-1,TRBV30,ACKDRNTEAF
TRBJ1-6,TRBV5-8,ASFLWSGSPLH
TRBJ1-1,TRBV24-1,ATSDIAEAF
TRBJ1-1,TRBV27,ASSPGGRNTEAF
TRBJ1-2,TRBV24-1,ATSDSNRVSSGYT
TRBJ1-2,TRBV4-1,ASSHEPGQGVLGGYT
TRBJ1-2,TRBV3-1/TRBV3-2,ASSRDNYGYT
TRBJ2-4,TRBV2,ASSETGGAKNIQY
TRBJ2-7,TRBV2,ASNQRTASYEQY
TRBJ1-3,TRBV25-1,ASSVTQPSGNTIY
TRBJ2-7,TRBV5-1,ASSLPGGGRPAYEQY
TRBJ2-1,TRBV9,ASSVDADFYNEQF
TRBJ1-4,TRBV5-1,ASTLGEDRAEKLF
TRBJ2-7,TRBV2,ASSEASGEPEQY
TRBJ1-1,TRBV6-6,ASSYGGNTEAF
TRBJ2-4,TRBV13,ARTGNKNIQY
TRBJ2-1,TRBV2,ASSPAGNEQF
TRBJ1-5,TRBV30,AFSQGPNQPQH
TRBJ1-6,TRBV5-1,ASSLAGNNSPLH
TRBJ2-5,TRBV2,ASSEALGPMNQETQY
TRBJ2-1,TRBV18,ASSPGFREQF
TRBJ2-7,TRBV30,AWSVMGTSGRGAHYEQY
TRBJ1-2,TRBV27,ASSTGGANYGYT
TRBJ2-7,TRBV5-1,ASSPATGQGDEQY
TRBJ1-1,TRBV4-1,ASGGGSVTEAF
TRBJ1-5,TRBV11-2,ASSSDQGYSGQPQH
TRBJ2-3,TRBV19,ASSIGLAGGTDTQY
TRBJ2-1,TRBV7-3,ASSLGAGGLNEQF
TRBJ1-2,TRBV18,ASSSRQDGGYT
TRBJ2-5,TRBV5-1,ASSMGRTGMMLAQY
TRBJ1-5,TRBV24-1,ATAKPQH
TRBJ2-7,TRBV7-8,ASSLAGGYEQY